What follows describes a single TCR beta chain. Its antigen is not yet known. Base qualities are not provided; no much larger clone lies one nucleotide away. The record originates from a study of cytomegalovirus exposure and HLA in healthy donors (TCRdb year 2017). About the investigation overall: In an earlier analysis of under 750 of the donors, 250 to 300 Gb of sequence data and some 120 million unique TCR beta sequences from roughly 180 million T cells were reported. An early release covering 550 to 700 HLA-typed donors comprised about 310 gigabases of sequencing data and tens of millions of unique TCR sequences. Among the roughly 430 genotyped donors, around 81% belonged to the genetic ancestry cluster associated with self-reported Caucasian donors. The aim of the study was to test whether cataloging public T cell receptors could identify signatures of past pathogen exposure. The T cell repertoires of 666 subjects were profiled by immunosequencing and related to cytomegalovirus serostatus. Along with the 666-subject first cohort, a separate validation cohort of over 90 different subjects was used. To predict cytomegalovirus infection status, the study brought together high-throughput TCR immunosequencing, statistical association of individual TCRs with disease status, and machine learning. In a later analysis, previously published TCR beta repertoires from roughly 710 donors were re-analyzed and high-resolution HLA genotyping was added so that TCR occurrence patterns could be studied. The later analysis used no new phenotypic data to find candidate immune exposures, relying instead on TCR beta sequences and their occurrence across donors. An earlier analysis of some 500 of the donors applied high-throughput TCR beta sequencing to assess whether each TCR beta V gene segment acted as functional or pseudogenic. Donor age, sex, ethnicity and CMV serostatus were compiled alongside the repertoire data. A later genetic analysis used genome-wide SNP genotypes for 398 of the 666 donors, treating that subset as a discovery cohort. Every discovery cohort repertoire had been produced on one sequencing platform. Class I and class II HLA loci were covered by the typing at four-digit resolution. Typing coverage varied by locus: about 629-640 donors for A, B, C, DRB1 and DQB1; roughly 510 for DQA1; more than 600 for DPA1; about 450 for DPB1. Roughly five DR-DQ haplotypes were treated as single units for association and clustering because of strong linkage in the cohort. On average, about 240,000 unique TCR beta nucleotide sequences were sequenced per donor among a few hundred genotyped donors of the cohort, with 15% to 20% of those sequences being non-productive.

There are 19 amino acids in the CDR3, from cysteine to phenylalanine inclusive. The entry retains the CDR3 DNA only, 57 bases that are in frame from base 1. CDR1 and CDR2, per the germline V gene, are SQVTM and ANQGSEA. After removal of 0 bases from V and 0 bases from J, the junction retains 16 bases not matched to a gene. In total, approximately 690 healthy bone marrow donors made up the cohort. At the time of sampling, all cohort members were nominally healthy, though unrecorded immune exposures were likely present. The donor was CMV seropositive and was included in the group of some 290 seropositive cohort members. Every donor gave a peripheral blood sample, and the peripheral blood mononuclear cells from that sample were used for TCR beta sequencing. Genomic DNA extraction from the blood cell samples was performed with the Qiagen DNeasy Blood Extraction Kit. The method behind the library was the immunoSEQ multiplex PCR assay. The multiplex PCR relied on a mix of 60 forward primers for TCR Vbeta segments and 13 reverse primers for TCR Jbeta segments. The CDR3 region of rearranged TCR beta genes was amplified from genomic DNA by a multiplex PCR assay. The Illumina HiSeq System was used to sequence the amplified TCR beta libraries as 87-base-pair reads. Per the source publication's procedure: A later analysis tallied tens of millions of unique TCR beta chains across the 640 or so repertoires, and some 10 million of those chains were shared by two or more donors. A nearest-neighbor algorithm error-corrected the raw reads and collapsed the reads into unique sequences, merging closely related sequences to remove PCR and sequencing errors. V, D and J gene segments were assigned by aligning CDR3 sequences to IMGT reference sequences. Each retained sequence needed at least a six-nucleotide match to both a V gene segment and a J gene segment. Rearrangements were classified as productive when the CDR3 lacked stop codons and remained in frame with V and J, and all other rearrangements were classified as non-productive. Following IMGT convention, CDR3 was defined as the stretch from the second conserved V-encoded cysteine up to the conserved J-encoded phenylalanine. The earlier analysis of approximately 500 of the donors excluded sequences that lacked an unambiguous match to a single V gene segment. An earlier analysis of approximately 590 of the donors classified V segments as functional when productive rearrangements were above 56.7% and as segregating when the standard deviation between donors was above 5%. A statistical classification framework was built to diagnose cytomegalovirus status from the catalog of TCR beta chain sequences. V and J gene assignment, in a later analysis, came from comparing TCR nucleotide sequences with IMGT/GENE-DB human TR gene sequences. Using the TCRdist pipeline, a later analysis assigned CDR3 sequences along with most-parsimonious VDJ recombination scenarios. In a later analysis, each TCR beta chain was defined by its CDR3 amino acid sequence together with its V-gene family, and reads lacking a unique V-gene family were excluded. To address suspected cross-contamination and a sequencing artifact, a later analysis removed around 600 highly shared, low-generation-probability nucleotide sequences. For each public chain, a later analysis derived a clonal expansion index from normalized ranks of inferred template counts within each repertoire. In a later analysis, generation probabilities were computed using a VDJ recombination model fitted to out-of-frame rearrangements, and the results were checked against IGoR. In a later analysis, TCR-TCR, TCR-HLA and TCR-CMV co-occurrence was scored with hypergeometric tests, and a repertoire-size bias correction was applied to TCR pairs. False discovery rates were estimated in a later analysis by permuting HLA or CMV assignments 20 times. A later analysis grouped co-occurring TCRs with DBSCAN, adding TCRdist sequence similarity when clustering within HLA-allele-positive subsets. For co-occurrence clustering, repertoires with fewer than 30,000 or more than 120,000 public chains were excluded, along with five or six repertoires with anomalous nucleotide sharing. This is the immuneACCESS table as TCRdb keeps it, with only in-frame sequences that have V and J called. A part of the clones is gone; compared with another copy, unresolved V genes explain less than half, and the rest is unexplained. V, J and clone size are taken as reported in that table, and D and trimming were inferred from the DNA itself. The sample table lists under 120,000 clones, around 80% of them with a count of one. The top ten clones comprise roughly 4.9% of the sample.

Points the paper makes about the study in general: The authors suggested that the approach could potentially be extended to other disease states and immunological phenotypes. According to a later analysis, parvovirus B19, influenza, CMV and Epstein-Barr virus appeared linked to several top co-occurrence clusters. Linkage disequilibrium might explain the correlated functional status among segregating V segments, but an unknown experimental factor could not be excluded. In a later analysis, TCR association rates were found to vary across HLA loci, with the most associated TCRs seen for DRB1 alleles and the fewest for HLA-C alleles. Across donors, most TCR sequences were observed very rarely, whereas some public TCRs were present in many individuals. V-gene and J-gene trimming of TCR beta chains was associated with a missense DCLRE1C variant in a later genetic analysis, and the association was replicated in an independent cohort. Assigning TCR associations to individual alleles was difficult when HLA alleles, especially DR and DQ, strongly co-occurred. CMV serostatus was the only immune exposure information available for the cohort. In a later analysis, HLA-associated TCR beta chains showed more clonal expansion and lower generation probabilities than non-associated chains that were equally common. The cohort was sequenced for TCR beta chains only, and without alpha or paired-chain data the features that could be detected were limited. At a false discovery rate of 0.05, a later analysis linked about 17,000 TCR beta sequences to specific HLA alleles. The 87-base-pair reads could not distinguish some IMGT-functional V segments, including TRBV6-2 and TRBV6-3, so those segments were excluded. In both the original and validation cohorts, the classifier was reported to diagnose cytomegalovirus status with high specificity and sensitivity. A further reported finding was that TCR beta sequences accurately predicted the HLA-A and HLA-B alleles for most subjects in the first cohort. The presence/absence analyses assumed that sequencing depth was roughly uniform across donors, and that assumption may not be true. In vitro tests confirmed that a few of the cytomegalovirus-associated TCR beta chains recognize cytomegalovirus antigens. According to a later analysis, most CMV-associated TCR beta chains appeared to be HLA-restricted, and the HLA associations seemed to be driven largely by CMV exposure. Because HLA typing was unavailable for some donors at each locus, only the typed subset was used in association tests. A total of roughly 160 TCR beta chains were listed by the study as associated with cytomegalovirus. A cluster of highly shared sequence variants was judged likely to represent a technical artifact of the sequencing pipeline. In a later genetic analysis, fewer N-insertions in productive TCRs were reported among donors in an Asian-associated ancestry cluster than the roughly 700-donor mean. Because counts were too low, about 18 rarely observed V segments, including chromosome 9 orphons, were left out of the earlier analysis of several hundred of the donors. Broadly in line with IMGT annotations, most TCR beta V segments showed up in productive rearrangements about 87% or about 30% of the time in an earlier analysis of several hundred of the donors.

The sample taken for sequencing was PBMCs. The TCR sequence derives from a female donor in good health and CMV-seropositive. The chain was built from TRBV29-1 and TRBJ1-1; TRBD1 agrees with 7 junctional bases. CDR3 sequence: CSVEEFVKGALAMNTEAFF. The DNA sequence is as follows: TGCAGCGTTGAAGAATTCGTTAAGGGGGCGCTGGCCATGAACACTGAAGCTTTCTTT.